This T cell receptor beta chain was obtained from a study of PD-L1 blockade in urothelial cancer (dated by TCRdb to about 2017). Study-level background: Therapy was started in about 2014 for all patients, and atezolizumab 1,200 mg was administered intravenously every 3 weeks. About 85% of the roughly 29 patients were identified as males with urothelial cancer of bladder origin, and a prior smoking history was reported by 18 of 29 patients. Under 30 patients had pretreatment blood TCR-seq, some 25 had at least one posttreatment blood collection, and some 25 had tumor TCR-seq. In the same patients who had TCR sequencing, pretreatment tumors also underwent whole exome sequencing and RNA sequencing. Durable clinical benefit was defined as progression-free survival longer than 6 months, and TCR features were also tested against progression-free and overall survival. Blood samples were analyzed 3 weeks after the start of treatment (second dose) and 6 weeks after the start of treatment. Pretreatment tumor samples, along with matched peripheral blood serially collected before and after atezolizumab treatment, were subjected to TCR sequencing. A median of about 150,000 T cells and 80,000 to 95,000 unique TCRs was obtained from blood samples, and a median clonality of approximately 0.077 was observed. Nine or ten patients reached durable clinical benefit, while some 21 patients did not. The study was an exploratory multi-omic analysis of somatic, immune and clinical correlates of response to PD-L1 blockade with atezolizumab in urothelial cancer. An ECOG performance status of 0 or 1 was recorded for the patients, and 0 to 3 prior chemotherapy regimens had been received by the patients.

A remark on this clone: Its cognate antigen has yet to be identified. The sample holds no much larger clone one base away, and base qualities are not on file.

Trimming leaves V shorter by 6 bases and J shorter by 0 bases, with the junction holding 13 bases beyond the gene matches. The CDR3 holds 18 amino acids from the cysteine to the phenylalanine. Only CDR3 DNA remains: 54 bases, in frame from the first base. The germline V gene specifies SGHRS as CDR1 and YFSETQ as CDR2. A total of 25 to 30 patients with locally advanced or metastatic urothelial carcinoma, treated at Memorial Sloan Kettering on a trial protocol, made up the cohort. Peripheral blood mononuclear cells were collected from each patient pretreatment and during treatment, giving between 1 and 8 total time points per patient. The Qiagen DNeasy Blood extraction kit was used to purify genomic DNA from total PBMCs and from tumor samples. PBMCs were collected pretreatment and during treatment, and were isolated and stored as previously described. Beyond this particular receptor, the publication reports: Because the sample size was small (n of about 30) and many of the analyses were exploratory, the results are meant to be hypothesis-generating. Improved progression-free and overall survival was found to be associated with pretreatment peripheral blood TCR clonality below the median. At 3 weeks after the start of treatment, tumor-associated TCR clones in peripheral blood had expanded more in patients with durable benefit (n ≈ 24, p = 0.022).

Each PCR received spiked-in synthetic TCR analog templates so that absolute template abundance could be estimated from read counts. Using the immunoSEQ assay, TCRbeta CDR3 regions were amplified from genomic DNA with bias-controlled V and J gene primers. Sequencing of rearranged TCRbeta segments was done at approximately 20X coverage. Processing in the source paper ran as follows. Clustering was used to correct sequencing errors, and CDR3s were annotated against IMGT so that V, D and J genes could be assigned. Only productive TCRbeta rearrangements were used in downstream analyses, excluding out-of-frame or stop-codon sequences. To compute clonality, Shannon entropy was normalized by the log of the number of unique productive sequences and then subtracted from one. Clones differing between time points or between blood and tumor were identified by Fisher's exact test with Benjamini-Hochberg correction at adjusted p below 0.01. TCRdb stores this immuneACCESS table with in-frame sequences only. Part of the clones is absent; in the studies checked, under half of the shortfall reflects unresolved V genes, and no reason is known for the rest. That table supplies the V and J calls and clone size; D and trimming were determined from the DNA. The sample contains about 82,000 clones, about nine tenths of them found a single time. The ten largest clones take up roughly 5.2% of the sample.

This TCR came from a woman aged 70 to 79 with urothelial cancer. The input for sequencing was PBMCs, taken around atezolizumab (anti-PD-L1) treatment. The chain is assembled from TRBV5-1 and TRBJ2-1; the central 9 bases match TRBD2. The DNA reads TGCGCCAGCACCCAAGACGGACTAGCGTCCAGCTCCTACAATGAGCAGTTCTTC. Its amino acids are CASTQDGLASSSYNEQFF. With the portions outside the CDR3 filled from the reference TRBV5-1 and TRBJ2-1 genes, the complete variable region becomes KAGVTQTPRYLIKTRGQQVTLSCSPISGHRSVSWYQQTPGQGLQFLFEYFSETQRNKGNFPGRFSGRQFSNSRSEMNVSTLELGDSALYLCASTQDGLASSSYNEQFFGPGTRLTVL.